This T cell receptor (beta chain) was identified in a study of T-cell reconstitution after alpha-beta-depleted transplantation in children. The germline CDR1 and CDR2 sequences are SGHAT and FQNNGV. V gave up 8 bases and J gave up 7 bases, with 21 bases separating them. CDR3 length: 15 residues. It was with unique molecular identifiers that the TCRbeta library was prepared. TCRdb ran MiXCR on the PCR reads and lists one entry per CDR3 protein. The table shows roughly 150,000 distinct CDR3 sequences, with around 10% occurring only once. The sample in question was PBMCs, obtained before TCRalphabeta/CD19-depleted stem cell transplant. This clonotype was sampled from a boy aged 2-9 years with acute myeloid leukemia, due to receive a stem cell transplant. This chain uses TRBV11-2 with TRBJ2-1, with D unclear. In DNA, the CDR3 is TGTGCCAGCTTAGATCCAGGTGCAGGCCAGAATGAGCAGTTCTTC. Translated, it gives CASLDPGAGQNEQFF.